Each of the 20 T cell receptor beta chains below was sequenced from the same sample in a study of blood T cell repertoires in COVID-19. Profiling relied on immunoSEQ multiplex PCR, and the TCRdb table lists in-frame clones only, not all of them. The data show about 210,000 clones, around 91% seen once. Sequenced sample: peripheral blood. These TCRs come from a woman aged 40-49 years with acute or convalescent COVID-19.

The rearrangement joins TRBV30 to TRBJ1-5, with TRBD1 matching over 7 bases. The V and J ends lost 1 base and 2 bases, in that order; junction bases with no gene match: 2. The germline V gene encodes CDR1 GTSNPN and CDR2 SVGIG (reference sequence). The CDR3 has 14 amino acids. Here the CDR3 DNA reads TGTGCCTGGAGTGGGCAGGGGGGCAATCAGCCCCAGCATTTT. Amino acids: CAWSGQGGNQPQHF.

This sequence joins TRBV2 and TRBJ1-5, with TRBD1 as a possible D gene (5 bases). This CDR3 region has 15 residues. Trimming took 6 bases from V and 1 from J, leaving 13 bases between them. CDR1 SNHLY and CDR2 FYNNEI come from the germline V gene. The CDR3 DNA follows: TGTGCCAGCAGGCAGGAGGGGTACAGCAATCAGCCCCAGCATTTT. It encodes CASRQEGYSNQPQHF.

As for this clone: Possible read error: a much larger clone is one base away. The rearrangement joins TRBV6-6 to TRBJ1-5; TRBD1 agrees at 7 bases. The CDR3 extends over 15 amino acids. Germline V gene sequence: CDR1 MNHNY, CDR2 SVGAGI (reference sequence). Unmatched junction bases numbered 3, after V lost 4 bases and J lost 0 bases. The CDR3 here is CASSSRDSSNQPQHF. CDR3 nucleotides: TGTGCCAGCAGTTCACGGGACAGTAGCAATCAGCCCCAGCATTTT.

The chain has TRBV6-5 and TRBJ1-1; TRBD1 matches at 9 bases. The V gene's germline CDR1 is MNHEY and CDR2 SVGAGI. This CDR3 spans 15 amino acids. Trimming took 6 bases from V and 0 from J; bases not matched to a gene: 5. The CDR3: CASSIGTGLNTEAFF. The CDR3 nucleotides read TGTGCCAGCAGCATAGGGACAGGGTTGAACACTGAAGCTTTCTTT.

Comments on this clone: One end of the junction fails to match germline, which may point to a read error. CDR3 in DNA: TGTGCCAGCAGCCAAGATGAGAGAATGAAAGTTTTT. This translates into CASSQDERMKVF. The chain links TRBV3-1 (or the pseudogene TRBV3-2) to TRBJ1-4, with D unresolved. The germline V gene encodes CDR1 LGHDT and CDR2 YNNKEL (reference sequence). The length of the CDR3 is 12 residues.

This sequence joins TRBV15 and TRBJ1-2; 9 nucleotides align to TRBD1. Per germline, CDR1 LNHNV and CDR2 YYDKDF (reference sequence). This CDR3 contains 16 residues. Trimming removed 3 bases from V and 7 bases from J; junction bases left unmatched: 12. In nucleotides, the CDR3 is TGTGCCACCAGCAGCCCAAGGACAGGGGTTAGAGGTGGCTACACCTTC. Its protein product is CATSSPRTGVRGGYTF.

The V gene is TRBV6-1, the J gene TRBJ1-2, with TRBD1 matching over 10 bases. Trimming took 2 bases from V and 4 from J; bases not matched to a gene: 7. Germline V lookup: CDR1 MNHNS, CDR2 SASEGT. This CDR3 has 16 amino acids. In nucleotides, the CDR3 is TGTGCCAGCAGTGAATTCCTCCGGGACAGGGGCTATGGCTACACCTTC. This codes for CASSEFLRDRGYGYTF.

The chain couples TRBV9 to TRBJ2-3; 7 bases match TRBD2. Looked up from germline, CDR1 is SGDLS and CDR2 is YYNGEE. The CDR3 is 16 amino acids. The V gene end was trimmed by 0 bases and the J gene end by 1 base; junction bases not matched to a gene: 5. As DNA, the CDR3 is TGTGCCAGCAGCGTAGGGCCAGCGGGGCGCACAGATACGCAGTATTTT. It is translated as CASSVGPAGRTDTQYF.

The chain is built from TRBV5-1 and TRBJ1-3; D call uncertain. V was clipped by 0 bases and J by 2 bases, with 15 bases between them. CDR1 and CDR2 from the germline V gene are SGHRS and YFSETQ. There are 17 residues in the CDR3. The CDR3 sequence: CASSLAPGISAGNTIYF. The CDR3, as DNA: TGCGCCAGCAGCTTGGCCCCGGGAATAAGTGCTGGAAACACCATATATTTT.

This clone was seen only once. The rearrangement uses TRBV7-8 and TRBJ2-5; 12 bases agree with TRBD2. This CDR3 contains 19 residues. Losses at the gene ends were 5 bases for V and 4 bases for J; bases not matched to a gene: 17. Germline V CDR1 and CDR2: SGHVS, FQNEAQ. CDR3 sequence: CASSPKLAGGAKPPETQYF. The CDR3, as DNA: TGTGCCAGCAGCCCAAAGCTAGCGGGGGGGGCAAAACCCCCAGAGACCCAGTACTTC.

V usage is TRBV3-1 (or the pseudogene TRBV3-2) and J usage is TRBJ1-4; no clear D. The ends were cut back, 1 base at V and 4 bases at J, with 10 bases in the middle. The CDR3 is made up of 15 amino acids. Germline CDR1 and CDR2: LGHDT and YNNKEL (reference sequence). This chain's CDR3 is CASSQGGRYNEKLFF. The CDR3 DNA reads TGTGCCAGCAGCCAAGGAGGTCGGTATAATGAAAAACTGTTTTTT.

V is TRBV15 and J is TRBJ1-4; 7 bases line up with TRBD1. Germline values: CDR1 LNHNV, CDR2 YYDKDF (reference sequence). V lost 0 bases to trimming and J lost 8 bases; unmatched junction nucleotides: 6. The CDR3 runs 15 residues. CDR3 in amino acids: CATSREGGREEKLFF. CDR3 in DNA: TGTGCCACCAGCAGAGAAGGGGGCCGGGAGGAAAAACTGTTTTTT. Filled out from reference TRBV15 and TRBJ1-4, the complete variable domain reads DAMVIQNPRYQVTQFGKPVTLSCSQTLNHNVMYWYQQKSSQAPKLLFHYYDKDFNNEADTPDNFQSRRPNTSFCFLDIRSPGLGDTAMYLCATSREGGREEKLFFGSGTQLSVL.

J is TRBJ1-6 and V is TRBV4-1; tentatively, D is TRBD1 (5 bases). CDR3 length: 14 amino acids. Trimming stripped 1 base from V and 10 bases from J, with 11 bases between. From germline, CDR1 is MGHRA and CDR2 YSYEKL. The CDR3 DNA is TGCGCCAGCAGCCAAGGGGAGGGGTGGTCACCCCTCCACTTT. It specifies CASSQGEGWSPLHF.

This chain uses TRBV5-1 with TRBJ1-2; 7 nucleotides align to TRBD1. The V and J ends lost 4 bases and 5 bases, in that order; junction bases with no gene match: 8. From germline, CDR1 is SGHRS and CDR2 YFSETQ. The CDR3 totals 14 residues. The CDR3 spells CASSRGQETYGYTF. The CDR3 DNA sequence: TGCGCCAGCAGCAGAGGACAGGAGACTTATGGCTACACCTTC.

The CDR3 nucleotides are TGTGCCAGCAGCTTAGAACAGGGTTTGATAGGTGAAGCTTTCTTT. Translation: CASSLEQGLIGEAFF. The V call is TRBV11-2, the J call TRBJ1-1; possible D gene TRBD1, 6 bases. This CDR3 region has 15 residues. CDR1 is SGHAT and CDR2 is FQNNGV in the germline V gene. V was clipped by 0 bases and J by 7 bases, with 15 bases between them.

This clone was found once. The J gene is TRBJ1-2, the V gene TRBV2; tentatively, D is TRBD1 (5 bases). Germline V gives CDR1 SNHLY, CDR2 FYNNEI. V lost 2 bases and J lost 6, with 16 bases in between. This CDR3 is 15 amino acids long. Written as DNA, the CDR3 is TGTGCCAGCAGTGAAAGATACGACAGCTGGGATGGCTACACCTTC. It translates to CASSERYDSWDGYTF.

This chain uses TRBV9 with TRBJ2-1; unclear D gene. The CDR3 runs to 12 residues. The germline V and J ends were trimmed by 3 bases and 8 bases, with 9 bases remaining between them. Germline V gene data show CDR1 as SGDLS and CDR2 as YYNGEE. CDR3 bases: TGTGCCAGCAGCGCCCAGGTGCATGAGCAGTTCTTC. Residues: CASSAQVHEQFF.

V and J are TRBV6-4 and TRBJ2-2; 7 bases line up with TRBD2. CDR1 and CDR2 from the germline V gene are MRHNA and SNTAGT. The CDR3 totals 14 residues. Trimming cost V 6 bases and J 4 bases; bases outside gene matches: 5. The CDR3 DNA is TGTGCCAGCAGCCGCCGCGGGGGCACCGGGGAGCTGTTTTTT. Translated: CASSRRGGTGELFF.

This clone appeared once. The J gene is TRBJ1-1, the V gene TRBV6-5; D call uncertain. V lost 6 bases, J lost 7 bases, and 15 bases lay in between. This CDR3 spans 13 amino acids. Per germline, CDR1 MNHEY and CDR2 SVGAGI. CDR3: CASSIGERVEAFF. The CDR3 nucleotides read TGTGCCAGCAGCATCGGAGAGCGCGTTGAAGCTTTCTTT.

This rearrangement joins TRBV5-1 to TRBJ1-1; 9 nucleotides match TRBD1. V was clipped by 4 bases and J by 5 bases; unmatched bases: 12. Germline-derived CDR1 and CDR2 are SGHRS and YFSETQ. CDR3 size: 16 residues. The chain's CDR3 is CASSKAWGQGGTEAFF. DNA for the CDR3: TGCGCCAGCAGCAAGGCCTGGGGACAGGGAGGTACTGAAGCTTTCTTT.